Presented here are 28 T cell receptor beta chains from one specimen sequenced in a study of blood T cells in healthy people across ages. The use of a sample-barcoded 5' primer and a J-beta primer mix characterized a second PCR of about 6 to 12 cycles. Using its own MiXCR run on the 5' RACE reads, TCRdb lists one record per CDR3 protein. The sample has about 640,000 distinct CDR3 sequences, approximately 59% seen once; the top ten hold 30% to 40%. The sample taken for sequencing was blood. These receptors all stem from a man in his 60s in good health.

The rearrangement links TRBV12-3 or TRBV12-4 to TRBJ2-3; the D is unclear. The CDR3 covers 12 residues. The V gene lost 3 bases and the J gene lost 10 bases, with 11 bases spanning the gap. In DNA, the CDR3 is TGTGCCAGCAGTTTGCTGCTACCCCCGCAGTATTTT. Encoded protein: CASSLLLPPQYF.

In this sample, this clonotype turned up many times. This chain uses TRBV6-6 with TRBJ2-6, with a tentative D call TRBD1 (5 bases). The CDR3 has 16 amino acids. Germline loops: CDR1 MNHNY, CDR2 SVGAGI (reference sequence). With 0 bases removed from V and 0 bases from J, the gap between germline ends came to 6 bases. CDR3 residues: CASSYSRGSGANVLTF. The CDR3 region has the DNA TGTGCCAGCAGTTACTCAAGGGGCTCTGGGGCCAACGTCCTGACTTTC.

Here the CDR3 reads CSARESGGNEQFF. CDR3 in DNA: TGCAGTGCTAGAGAATCGGGCGGGAATGAGCAGTTCTTC. The V gene is TRBV20-1, the J gene TRBJ2-1; tentative D call: TRBD2 (5 bases). CDR1 and CDR2 from the germline V gene are DFQATT and SNEGSKA (reference sequence). Trimming left V 0 bases short and J 7 bases short, with 10 bases between. This CDR3 contains 13 residues.

The chain joins TRBV20-1 to TRBJ2-4; possibly TRBD1 or TRBD2 for D (5 bases each). The DNA matches TRBJ2-7 better at its end, which makes the J call doubtful. CDR1 is DFQATT and CDR2 is SNEGSKA in the germline V gene (reference sequence). The CDR3 covers 14 residues. CDR3 sequence (DNA): TGCAGTGCTAGGTCAGGGACGGCTAACTACGAGCAGTACTTC. Its protein is CSARSGTANYEQYF.

This clonotype was seen only a few times. The J gene is TRBJ2-5, the V gene TRBV3-1; D uncertain. V was trimmed by 1 base and J by 0 bases, leaving 6 bases between them. This CDR3 comprises 14 residues. Germline CDR1 and CDR2: LGHDT and YNNKEL (reference sequence). CDR3 protein: CASSQGSYQETQYF. The CDR3 DNA reads as TGTGCCAGCAGCCAAGGAAGTTACCAAGAGACCCAGTACTTC.

The V gene is TRBV3-1, the J gene TRBJ1-2, with TRBD1 matching over 9 bases. The germline CDR1 and CDR2 sequences are LGHDT and YNNKEL (reference sequence). The CDR3 totals 18 residues. Unmatched junction bases numbered 16, after V lost 4 bases and J lost 4 bases. Here the CDR3 DNA reads TGTGCCAGCAGCCCCCTCGGGACAGGGATCGGAAGGGGCTATGGCTACACCTTC. Residues: CASSPLGTGIGRGYGYTF. Variable domain in full (rest from reference TRBV3-1 and TRBJ1-2): DTAVSQTPKYLVTQMGNDKSIKCEQNLGHDTMYWYKQDSKKFLKIMFSYNNKELIINETVPNRFSPKSPDKAHLNLHINSLELGDSAVYFCASSPLGTGIGRGYGYTFGSGTRLTVV.

In the case of this clonotype: A read error may explain this, as a much larger clone is one base away. The rearrangement joins TRBV9 to TRBJ1-5; TRBD1 is a possible D gene (5 bases). CDR1 is SGDLS and CDR2 is YYNGEE in the germline V gene. The CDR3 is 14 residues long. CDR3 loop: CASSTQDSNQPRHF. CDR3 nucleotide sequence: TGTGCCAGCAGCACACAGGATAGCAATCAGCCCCGGCATTTT. Drawing the rest from reference TRBV9 and TRBJ1-5, the complete variable domain is DSGVTQTPKHLITATGQRVTLRCSPRSGDLSVYWYQQSLDQGLQFLIQYYNGEERAKGNILERFSAQQFPDLHSELNLSSLELGDSALYFCASSTQDSNQPRHFGDGTRLSIL.

The table lists this clonotype with many counts. A read error may explain this, as a much larger clone is one base away. V gene TRBV7-2 combines with J gene TRBJ2-1; a weak D match, TRBD1 (5 bases). Judging by the DNA end, TRBJ2-7 fits better; the J call may be wrong. This CDR3 has 17 residues. The germline gives CDR1 SGHTA, CDR2 FQGNSA. The CDR3 sequence is CASSLGLTPKGYNEQYF. CDR3 DNA: TGTGCCAGCAGCTTAGGCTTGACCCCAAAGGGGTACAATGAGCAGTACTTC.

As regards this clonotype: A single base separates this from a much larger clone, so it may be a read error. This sequence joins TRBV7-8 and TRBJ1-2, with TRBD1 matching over 7 bases. The CDR3 consists of 14 residues. Germline V lookup: CDR1 SGHVS, CDR2 FQNEAQ. CDR3 loop: CASSLTGDSYGHTF. Here the CDR3 DNA reads TGTGCCAGCAGCTTAACCGGGGACAGCTATGGCCACACCTTC.

Worth noting for this clonotype: One end of the junction varies from germline; a read error may be responsible. This chain links TRBV5-1 with TRBJ2-5, with 8 bases fitting TRBD2. In germline, CDR1 is SGHRS, CDR2 YFSETQ. The length of the CDR3 is 16 residues. This CDR3 is CVSSLDGSGVPETQYF. The CDR3, as DNA: TGCGTCAGCAGCTTGGATGGTAGCGGGGTCCCAGAGACCCAGTACTTC.

The V and J genes are TRBV20-1 and TRBJ2-4; no definite D call. The tail of the sequence fits TRBJ2-7 better, so the J call may be wrong. This CDR3 region has 13 residues. Germline CDR1 is DFQATT and CDR2 is SNEGSKA (reference sequence). Here the CDR3 DNA reads TGCAGTGCTAGAGAGTCAGCCACCTACGAGCAGTACTTC. Translation gives CSARESATYEQYF.

This clonotype has a count of ten or more. The chain carries TRBV27 and TRBJ1-5; D gene uncertain. This CDR3 comprises 13 residues. V shed 8 bases and J shed 3 bases, with 11 bases lying between them. Looked up from germline, CDR1 is MNHEY and CDR2 is SMNVEV (reference sequence). CDR3 loop: CASGKGFNQPQHF. The CDR3 nucleotides read TGTGCCAGCGGAAAAGGGTTCAATCAGCCCCAGCATTTT.

This clonotype showed up just a few times. The chain combines TRBV3-1 with TRBJ1-6, with 8 positions matching TRBD1. This CDR3 contains 15 residues. With V trimmed by 4 bases and J by 9 bases, 8 bases remained unmatched. Per germline, CDR1 LGHDT and CDR2 YNNKEL (reference sequence). CDR3 DNA: TGTGCCAGCAGCCTCCAGGGGGCTGGCAGTTCACCCCTCCACTTT. This codes for CASSLQGAGSSPLHF.

V usage is TRBV7-2 and J usage is TRBJ2-7; 13 bases align to TRBD2. The length of the CDR3 is 15 residues. Trimming took 5 bases from V and 10 from J; bases not matched to a gene: 11. Germline V gene data show CDR1 as SGHTA and CDR2 as FQGNSA. The CDR3 sequence is CASSTGTSGERGQYF. The CDR3 nucleotides read TGTGCCAGCAGCACCGGGACTAGCGGGGAGCGGGGACAGTACTTC.

The chain carries TRBV11-2 and TRBJ2-4, with D possibly matching TRBD2 (6 bases). The DNA end lines up better with TRBJ2-7; the J call may be wrong. Germline CDR1 is SGHAT and CDR2 is FQNNGV. The CDR3 runs to 13 residues. CDR3 protein: CASSLDLRGEQYF. The CDR3 DNA is TGTGCCAGCAGCTTAGATTTGCGGGGCGAGCAGTACTTC.

This clonotype was observed a handful of times. The chain links TRBV12-3 or TRBV12-4 to TRBJ2-1; weak D call: TRBD1 (5 bases). CDR3 length: 14 residues. Trimming removed 8 bases at V and 2 bases at J, with 13 bases between. The CDR3 bases are TGTGCCAGCCGAACTGACAGAGCCTACAATGAGCAGTTCTTC. Translated, it gives CASRTDRAYNEQFF.

The chain employs TRBV5-1 and TRBJ1-1, with 7 bases matching TRBD1. The trim removed 4 bases at V and 0 bases at J, leaving 18 bases unmatched. The CDR3 is made up of 19 amino acids. Germline CDR1 and CDR2: SGHRS and YFSETQ. The CDR3 protein is CASSTGRDSLPNMNTEAFF. CDR3 DNA sequence: TGCGCCAGCAGCACCGGAAGGGACAGCCTTCCTAACATGAACACTGAAGCTTTCTTT.

The chain couples TRBV7-8 to TRBJ1-2; possible D gene TRBD1, 6 bases. V was clipped by 3 bases and J by 3 bases, with 14 bases between them. The CDR3 sequence is 15 residues long. Germline loops: CDR1 SGHVS, CDR2 FQNEAQ. The CDR3 DNA is TGTGCCAGCAGCTTGACAGGCTCTACGGACTATGGCTACACCTTC. Amino acid sequence: CASSLTGSTDYGYTF.

The chain has TRBV20-1 and TRBJ2-7, with 7 bases aligning to TRBD2. Germline V CDR1 and CDR2: DFQATT, SNEGSKA (reference sequence). The CDR3 spans 16 residues. V lost 3 bases to trimming and J lost 2 bases; unmatched junction nucleotides: 13. The CDR3 protein is CSARGGGAVLTYEQYF. The CDR3 DNA reads as TGCAGTGCTAGGGGGGGAGGGGCCGTCCTTACCTACGAGCAGTACTTC.

The chain is built from TRBV6-2 or TRBV6-3 and TRBJ2-1; TRBD2 matches 11 bases. Trimming removed 0 bases from V and 7 bases from J; junction bases left unmatched: 5. CDR3 length equals 16 residues. CDR1 is MNHEY, CDR2 SVGEGT, per germline. The DNA for the CDR3 is TGTGCCAGCAGTTACTCCCTAGCGGGGGGTCGTAATGAGCAGTTCTTC. This codes for CASSYSLAGGRNEQFF.

The rearrangement uses TRBV12-5 and TRBJ2-1; 11 bases are a match to TRBD2. This CDR3 comprises 13 residues. The V gene's germline CDR1 is LGHNT and CDR2 FRNRAP. V lost 5 bases and J lost 9; bases outside the gene matches: 3. The CDR3 DNA reads TGTGCTAGTGGTGTGGGGACTAGCGGTGAGCAGTTCTTC. It is translated as CASGVGTSGEQFF.

This chain joins TRBV20-1 and TRBJ2-1; the match to TRBD2 covers 13 bases. Germline loops: CDR1 DFQATT, CDR2 SNEGSKA (reference sequence). Trimming cost V 6 bases and J 4 bases; bases outside gene matches: 9. The CDR3 totals 16 residues. In nucleotides, the CDR3 is TGCAGTGCCGGACTAGCGGGGGCCGGAGTTTACAATGAGCAGTTCTTC. This gives the protein CSAGLAGAGVYNEQFF.

This sequence joins TRBV12-3 or TRBV12-4 and TRBJ1-2; D call uncertain. Between the trimmed V and J ends, which lost 0 bases and 4 bases, there was a span of 9 bases. There are 14 residues in the CDR3. CDR3 DNA: TGTGCCAGCAGTTTAGCCGACCGAATCTATGGCTACACCTTC. Translating it yields CASSLADRIYGYTF.

This clonotype was detected only a few times. The rearrangement joins TRBV12-3 or TRBV12-4 to TRBJ2-7; D not certain. The ends were cut back, 5 bases at V and 3 bases at J, with 11 bases in the middle. The CDR3 covers 13 residues. CDR3 DNA sequence: TGTGCCAGCAGTCCCACGGGTTTCTACGAGCAGTACTTC. Its protein product is CASSPTGFYEQYF.

The rearrangement joins TRBV27 to TRBJ2-3; no firm D call. V shed 0 bases and J shed 9 bases, with 16 bases lying between them. Germline CDR1 reads MNHEY; CDR2 reads SMNVEV (reference sequence). This CDR3 has 15 residues. CDR3 sequence (DNA): TGTGCCAGCAGTTTATCAGACACGCTCAAAAACACGCAGTATTTT. Translating gives CASSLSDTLKNTQYF.

This chain connects TRBV9 to TRBJ2-1; TRBD2 matches 10 bases. The CDR3 totals 14 residues. Germline V CDR1 and CDR2: SGDLS, YYNGEE. The junction had 8 bases not matched to a gene; V was cut back by 4 bases and J by 10 bases. Written as DNA, the CDR3 is TGTGCCAGCAGCCTTAGCGGGGGGACGGGCGAGCAGTTCTTC. Its translation: CASSLSGGTGEQFF.

This clonotype was found once. The chain joins TRBV7-9 to TRBJ1-2; 7 nucleotides align to TRBD1. Germline V CDR1 and CDR2: SEHNR, FQNEAQ (reference sequence). The J segment lost 7 bases and the V segment lost 5 bases, leaving 7 bases of the junction unmatched. The CDR3 consists of 13 residues. The CDR3 region has the DNA TGTGCCAGCAGCCCACAGGGGAGGGTTGGCTACACCTTC. Protein: CASSPQGRVGYTF.

This clonotype was seen a few times. The gene calls are TRBV7-2 and TRBJ1-6, with D possibly matching TRBD1 (5 bases). With 5 bases removed from V and 7 bases from J, the gap between germline ends came to 12 bases. Germline V gene data show CDR1 as SGHTA and CDR2 as FQGNSA. The CDR3 runs to 14 residues. CDR3 loop: CASSQTPGNSPLHF. DNA of the CDR3: TGTGCCAGCAGCCAGACCCCAGGGAATTCACCCCTCCACTTT.